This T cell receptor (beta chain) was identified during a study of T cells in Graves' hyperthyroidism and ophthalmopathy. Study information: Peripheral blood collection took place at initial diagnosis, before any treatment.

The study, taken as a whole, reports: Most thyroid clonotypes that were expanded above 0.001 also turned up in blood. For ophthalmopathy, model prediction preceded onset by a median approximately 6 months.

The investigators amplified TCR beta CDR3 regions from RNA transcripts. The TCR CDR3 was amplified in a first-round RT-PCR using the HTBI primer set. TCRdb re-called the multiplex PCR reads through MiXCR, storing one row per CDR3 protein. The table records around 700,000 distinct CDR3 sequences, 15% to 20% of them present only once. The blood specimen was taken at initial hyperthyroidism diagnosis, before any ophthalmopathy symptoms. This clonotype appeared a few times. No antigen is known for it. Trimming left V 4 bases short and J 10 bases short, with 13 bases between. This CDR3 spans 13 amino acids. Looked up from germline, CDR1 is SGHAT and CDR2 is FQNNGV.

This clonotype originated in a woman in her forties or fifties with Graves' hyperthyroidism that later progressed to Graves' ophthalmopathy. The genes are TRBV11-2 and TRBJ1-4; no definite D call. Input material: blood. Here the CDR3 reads CASSSPPAGKLFF. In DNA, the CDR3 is TGTGCCAGCAGCTCCCCACCAGCCGGAAAACTGTTTTTT.